A single sample is the source of the 23 T cell receptor beta chains below, sequenced in a study of radiotherapy plus CTLA-4 blockade in lung cancer. Sequencing was performed with immunoSEQ multiplex PCR; in TCRdb, only in-frame clones are kept and a portion is missing. The repertoire holds approximately 80,000 clones, with just under 75% as singletons. The sequences come from peripheral blood, collected from a patient treated with radiotherapy plus ipilimumab. The receptors were sampled from a human donor with non-small cell lung cancer whose response to radiotherapy plus ipilimumab could not be evaluated.

This clone was observed once. The V gene is TRBV10-1, the J gene TRBJ2-2, with D maybe TRBD2 (6 bases). Trimming cost V 2 bases and J 7 bases, with 17 bases left between them. Germline CDR1 WNHNN, CDR2 SYGVQD (reference sequence). The CDR3 covers 16 residues. CDR3: CASSERNSGSIGELFF. The CDR3 nucleotides read TGCGCCAGCAGTGAGAGGAATAGCGGATCGATCGGGGAGCTGTTTTTT.

A few counts support this clone. The V call is TRBV28, the J call TRBJ1-2; 9 bases are shared with TRBD1. From germline, CDR1 is MDHEN and CDR2 SYDVKM. The ends lost 2 bases at V and 1 base at J; junction bases unmatched: 2. This CDR3 has 15 residues. The CDR3 bases are TGTGCCAGCAGTTTAGGGACAGGGTTTAACTATGGCTACACCTTC. Amino acids: CASSLGTGFNYGYTF.

This CDR3 is CASSTLLLAGVNTDTQYF. Written as DNA, the CDR3 is TGTGCCAGCAGTACGCTGTTGCTAGCGGGGGTCAACACAGATACGCAGTATTTT. The chain carries TRBV5-4 and TRBJ2-3, with 10 bases identical to TRBD2. Per germline, CDR1 SGHNT and CDR2 YYREEE (reference sequence). This CDR3 contains 18 residues. V lost 5 bases to trimming and J lost 2 bases; unmatched junction nucleotides: 14.

CDR3 loop: CASRRDTDTQYF. CDR3 nucleotide sequence: TGTGCCAGCAGGAGGGACACAGATACGCAGTATTTT. The V and J genes are TRBV9 and TRBJ2-3; maybe TRBD2 (5 bases). Trimming stripped 5 bases from V and 2 bases from J, with 6 bases between. Germline V gene sequence: CDR1 SGDLS, CDR2 YYNGEE. This CDR3 has 12 residues.

This clone was recorded a few times. The V gene is TRBV14, the J gene TRBJ2-7; 7 positions agree with TRBD1. Per germline, CDR1 SGHDN and CDR2 FVKESK. The CDR3 runs 14 residues. V lost 1 base to trimming and J lost 6 bases; unmatched junction nucleotides: 6. In nucleotides, the CDR3 is TGTGCCAGCAGCCAAGTGTCATCAGGGGGCGAGCAGTACTTC. Amino acid sequence: CASSQVSSGGEQYF.

The V and J genes are TRBV19 and TRBJ1-1; a possible D gene is TRBD1 (6 bases). The CDR3 has 16 residues. The germline CDR1 and CDR2 sequences are LNHDA and SQIVND (reference sequence). The V gene lost 5 bases and the J gene lost 2 bases, with 18 bases spanning the gap. This CDR3 is CASSPFLPGQNTEAFF. DNA for the CDR3: TGTGCCAGTAGTCCCTTCTTACCGGGACAAAACACTGAAGCTTTCTTT.

V and J are TRBV30 and TRBJ1-1; the D gene is possibly TRBD1 (5 bases). CDR3 size: 13 residues. The V and J ends lost 6 bases and 4 bases respectively, with 15 bases between them. CDR1 is GTSNPN and CDR2 is SVGIG in the germline V gene (reference sequence). The CDR3 DNA reads as TGTGCCTGTAAAGGGACTGGTCGCACTGAAGCTTTCTTT. Encoded protein: CACKGTGRTEAFF.

This clone has just a few counts. The J gene is TRBJ2-3, the V gene TRBV28, with D possibly being TRBD2 (5 bases). The CDR3 is made up of 14 amino acids. Germline V gene lookup returns CDR1 MDHEN and CDR2 SYDVKM. The V end was cut by 3 bases, the J end by 1 base, with 8 bases between. The DNA for the CDR3 is TGTGCCAGCAGTTTCCTTAGCGGCACAGATACGCAGTATTTT. Translation: CASSFLSGTDTQYF.

This clone was picked up a small number of times. This chain links TRBV5-8 with TRBJ1-5; 9 bases are shared with TRBD1. CDR3 length: 14 residues. Germline trimming cut 4 bases from V and 11 bases from J; bases unmatched to any gene: 10. Germline lookup yields CDR1 SGHTS and CDR2 YDEGEE. The CDR3 sequence is CASSTTRTGAAQHF. The CDR3 DNA follows: TGTGCCAGCAGCACGACTAGGACAGGGGCGGCCCAGCATTTT.

The chain has TRBV7-8 and TRBJ1-2; D is unclear. The CDR3 contains 12 residues. Germline assignment: CDR1 SGHVS and CDR2 FQNEAQ. Trimming cost V 3 bases and J 7 bases, with 9 bases left between them. The CDR3 sequence: CASSFATAGYTF. The CDR3 nucleotides read TGTGCCAGCAGCTTCGCTACAGCTGGCTACACCTTC.

The chain couples TRBV7-2 to TRBJ1-1; 8 bases align to TRBD1. V was pared by 3 bases and J by 0 bases, with 3 bases of the junction left unmatched. Germline lookup yields CDR1 SGHTA and CDR2 FQGNSA. The CDR3 sequence is 15 residues long. CDR3 sequence (DNA): TGTGCCAGCAGCTTGCTACAGGGGGTGAACACTGAAGCTTTCTTT. The encoded protein is CASSLLQGVNTEAFF.

This chain uses TRBV5-1 with TRBJ1-1; tentative D call: TRBD1 (5 bases). In germline, CDR1 is SGHRS, CDR2 YFSETQ. The CDR3 is made up of 12 amino acids. V was pared by 2 bases and J by 4 bases, with 6 bases between. The CDR3 DNA reads as TGCGCCAGCAGCTTCGGGGGCACTGAAGCTTTCTTT. Translating it yields CASSFGGTEAFF. Variable domain in full (rest from reference TRBV5-1 and TRBJ1-1): KAGVTQTPRYLIKTRGQQVTLSCSPISGHRSVSWYQQTPGQGLQFLFEYFSETQRNKGNFPGRFSGRQFSNSRSEMNVSTLELGDSALYLCASSFGGTEAFFGQGTRLTVV.

The chain joins TRBV7-6 to TRBJ2-3; no clear D gene. The CDR3 is made up of 14 amino acids. The V gene's germline CDR1 is SGHVS and CDR2 FNYEAQ. Trimming stripped 8 bases from V and 0 bases from J, with 12 bases between. The CDR3 is CASSSPFSTDTQYF. The CDR3 DNA reads TGTGCCAGCTCAAGCCCGTTCAGCACAGATACGCAGTATTTT.

The genes are TRBV28 and TRBJ1-4, with 11 bases aligning to TRBD1. Germline lookup yields CDR1 MDHEN and CDR2 SYDVKM. The CDR3 loop spans 16 amino acids. V trimming: 4 bases; J trimming: 6 bases; junction bases outside the gene matches: 7. The CDR3 coding sequence is TGTGCCAGCAGTTCGTCGGACAGGGGGCTGGATGAAAAACTGTTTTTT. Its translation is CASSSSDRGLDEKLFF.

The rearrangement joins TRBV30 to TRBJ2-2, with 9 bases lining up with TRBD2. Germline trimming cut 1 base from V and 6 bases from J; bases unmatched to any gene: 0. Germline values: CDR1 GTSNPN, CDR2 SVGIG (reference sequence). The CDR3 spans 13 residues. The CDR3 coding sequence is TGTGCCTGGAGTGGGACTAGCGCCGGGGAGCTGTTTTTT. Its translation: CAWSGTSAGELFF.

There are a few counts of this clone. V and J are TRBV18 and TRBJ2-7; the match to TRBD1 covers 8 bases. The CDR3 extends over 16 amino acids. The V gene's germline CDR1 is KGHSH and CDR2 LQKENI. V lost 1 base, J lost 5 bases, and 10 bases stayed unmatched. CDR3 sequence (DNA): TGTGCCAGCTCACCACGGCGGGCACAGGGGGGCGACGAGCAGTACTTC. Translation gives CASSPRRAQGGDEQYF. Filled out from reference TRBV18 and TRBJ2-7, the complete variable domain reads NAGVMQNPRHLVRRRGQEARLRCSPMKGHSHVYWYRQLPEEGLKFMVYLQKENIIDESGMPKERFSAEFPKEGPSILRIQQVVRGDSAAYFCASSPRRAQGGDEQYFGPGTRLTVT.

The rearrangement uses TRBV27 and TRBJ2-7; D may be TRBD1 (5 bases). Germline loops: CDR1 MNHEY, CDR2 SMNVEV (reference sequence). The V end lost 2 bases, the J end lost 2 bases, and 13 bases lay between the germline ends. This CDR3 has 15 residues. This chain's CDR3 is CASSLKQEITYEQYF. CDR3 DNA sequence: TGTGCCAGCAGTTTAAAACAGGAGATTACCTACGAGCAGTACTTC.

DNA for the CDR3: TGTGCCAGCAGTCCGGGTTTAGATGGCGAGCAGTACTTC. Translating it yields CASSPGLDGEQYF. This sequence joins TRBV7-8 and TRBJ2-7; D uncertain. The V gene's germline CDR1 is SGHVS and CDR2 FQNEAQ. V lost 6 bases, J lost 6 bases, and 15 bases lay in between. The CDR3 loop spans 13 amino acids.

In this sample, this clone turned up a few times. V is TRBV4-1 and J is TRBJ2-6, with D maybe TRBD2 (6 bases). The CDR3 runs to 18 residues. Trimming pared 4 bases from V and 0 bases from J, leaving 16 bases between. From germline, CDR1 is MGHRA and CDR2 YSYEKL. In DNA, the CDR3 is TGCGCCAGCAGCCCACACCCGGGGGTGATCTCTGGGGCCAACGTCCTGACTTTC. As protein: CASSPHPGVISGANVLTF.

This chain uses TRBV4-2 with TRBJ1-5; unclear D gene. The germline V gene has CDR1 LGHNA and CDR2 YNFKEQ. V lost 4 bases to trimming and J lost 5 bases, with 12 bases between them. The CDR3 contains 14 residues. CDR3 protein: CASSRPGTHQPQHF. DNA of the CDR3: TGTGCCAGCAGCCGCCCGGGAACCCATCAGCCCCAGCATTTT.

The J gene is TRBJ2-3, the V gene TRBV6-1; possible D gene TRBD1, 5 bases. Trimming took off 6 bases at V and 4 bases at J, with 8 bases between the two ends. Germline V gene data show CDR1 as MNHNS and CDR2 as SASEGT. The CDR3 sequence is 12 residues long. For the CDR3, the DNA is TGTGCCAGCAGGGTAGGGGCAGATACGCAGTATTTT. Amino acid sequence: CASRVGADTQYF.

The V call is TRBV5-1, the J call TRBJ2-1, with a possible D match to TRBD1 (6 bases). The germline gives CDR1 SGHRS, CDR2 YFSETQ. Trimming cost V 4 bases and J 5 bases, with 19 bases left between them. This CDR3 has 16 amino acids. The CDR3 DNA sequence: TGCGCCAGCAGCCCGACCCTAGGGGGTGGGAACAATGAGCAGTTCTTC. The encoded protein is CASSPTLGGGNNEQFF.

CDR3 coding DNA: TGTGCCAGCAGGGGGACAGGATCCTACGAGCAGTACTTC. This translates into CASRGTGSYEQYF. The chain recombines TRBV11-3 with TRBJ2-7, with 8 bases identical to TRBD1. With V trimmed by 6 bases and J by 1 base, 2 bases remained unmatched. The germline V gene has CDR1 SGHNT and CDR2 YENEEA. The CDR3 contains 13 residues.